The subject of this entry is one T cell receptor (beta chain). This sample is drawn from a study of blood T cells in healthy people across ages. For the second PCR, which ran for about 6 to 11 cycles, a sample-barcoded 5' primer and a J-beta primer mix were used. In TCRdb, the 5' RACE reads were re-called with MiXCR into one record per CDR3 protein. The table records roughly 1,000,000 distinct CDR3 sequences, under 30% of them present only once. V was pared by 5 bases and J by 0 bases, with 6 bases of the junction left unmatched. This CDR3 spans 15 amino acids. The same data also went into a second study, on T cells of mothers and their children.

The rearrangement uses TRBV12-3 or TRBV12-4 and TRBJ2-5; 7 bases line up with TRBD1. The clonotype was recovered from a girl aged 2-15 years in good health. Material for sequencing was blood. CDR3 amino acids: CASSRSDRDQETQYF. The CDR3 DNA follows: TGTGCCAGCAGTCGTAGCGACAGGGACCAAGAGACCCAGTACTTC.